These T cell receptor beta chains were read from a single sample in a study of CD8+CD57+ T cells in acquired aplastic anemia. MiXCR, run by TCRdb on the reads, gives a single entry per CDR3 protein. The table records approximately 190,000 distinct CDR3 sequences, more than 45% of them present only once. Specimen: sorted CD4+, CD8+, or CD8+CD57+ T cells (not recorded which) from PBMCs. These TCRs come from a human donor with aplastic anemia. Both conserved end residues are part of each CDR3. D genes are given only for firm matches. For some rows the clone size is stated as once, few or many, or as a class when expanded; others skip it.

v_gene	d_gene	j_gene	abundance	len	CDR3nt	CDR3aa
TRBV2	.	TRBJ2-7	.	12	TGTGCCAGCTATCGGCCCCTAAAGGGGCAGTACTTC	CASYRPLKGQYF
TRBV12-3/TRBV12-4	.	TRBJ2-3	.	15	TGTGCCAGCCTTGGTTCGGGTGGTCGGACAGATACGCAGTATTTT	CASLGSGGRTDTQYF
TRBV15	.	TRBJ2-7	few	13	TGTGCCACCAGCAGAGACACTTCCTACGAGCAGTACTTC	CATSRDTSYEQYF
TRBV19	.	TRBJ2-5	many	13	TGTGCCAGTAGTCGAACAGGGAAAGAGACCCAGTACTTC	CASSRTGKETQYF
TRBV4-1	TRBD1	TRBJ2-6	many	20	TGCGCCAGCAGCCCAAGACAGGGTAGCCCTTCATGGTCCGGGGCCAACGTCCTGACTTTC	CASSPRQGSPSWSGANVLTF
TRBV7-8	.	TRBJ1-4	.	13	TGTGCCAGCAGCGGGCCTACTAATGAAAAACTGTTTTTT	CASSGPTNEKLFF
TRBV29-1	TRBD2	TRBJ2-7	many	12	TGCAGCGTAGCACCCCTAGCGGACGAGCAGTACTTC	CSVAPLADEQYF
TRBV7-9	.	TRBJ2-5	.	12	TGCGCCAGCAGCTTAAGTAGGGAGACCCAGTACTTC	CASSLSRETQYF
TRBV12-3/TRBV12-4	.	TRBJ2-7	many	12	TGTGCCAGCAGTTTCCAGGGCGACGAGCAGTACTTC	CASSFQGDEQYF
TRBV15	.	TRBJ2-7	.	15	TGTGCCACCAGCAGCTTGGCCGGGGCGGAGGGCGAGCAGTACTTC	CATSSLAGAEGEQYF
TRBV9	.	TRBJ2-3	few	18	TGTGCCAGCAGCGTAGAAGGCAGGGGCGGGAGCCCCACTTATACGCAGTATTTT	CASSVEGRGGSPTYTQYF
TRBV2	.	TRBJ2-7	.	14	TGTGCCAGCAGAATTTTACAGTCACACCCCGAGCAGTACTTC	CASRILQSHPEQYF
TRBV2	.	TRBJ2-3	.	15	TGTGCCAGCAGTGTCGTGCGGGCGAACACAGATACGCAGTATTTT	CASSVVRANTDTQYF
TRBV5-5	TRBD1	TRBJ1-1	many	14	TGTGCCAGCAGCTTCCAGGGGGTCGACACTGAAGCTTTCTTT	CASSFQGVDTEAFF
TRBV11-2	TRBD2	TRBJ2-5	many	14	TGTGCCAGCAGCCCGGGACTAGGTGGGGGGACCCAGTACTTC	CASSPGLGGGTQYF
TRBV5-1	.	TRBJ1-4	many	14	TGCGCCAGCAGCCTGGACAGTCTTAATGAAAAACTGTTTTTT	CASSLDSLNEKLFF
TRBV24-1	TRBD2	TRBJ2-1	.	14	TGTGCCACCAGTGAGGGACTAGCGGAGAATGAGCAGTTCTTC	CATSEGLAENEQFF
TRBV7-9	.	TRBJ2-3	.	12	TGTGCCAGCAGCCTTCAGGGAGATACGCAGTATTTT	CASSLQGDTQYF
TRBV12-3/TRBV12-4	.	TRBJ1-5	many	16	TGTGCCAGCAGCAGGTGGCTCTCCGTTAGGGATCAGCCCCAGCATTTT	CASSRWLSVRDQPQHF
TRBV10-3	TRBD2	TRBJ2-2	few	16	TGTGCCAGCAGTTACTCGCGGGAGCGGAACACCGGGGAGCTGTTTTTT	CASSYSRERNTGELFF
TRBV7-2	.	TRBJ1-5	.	12	TGTGCCAGCAGCTTATACGACCAGCCCCAGCATTTT	CASSLYDQPQHF
TRBV5-6	.	TRBJ1-6	many	15	TGTGCCAGCAGCGGACCGGGACTTTATAATTCACCCCTCCACTTT	CASSGPGLYNSPLHF
TRBV29-1	.	TRBJ2-7	.	11	TGCAGCGTTGGGTGGGAGCACGAGCAGTACTTC	CSVGWEHEQYF
TRBV5-1	.	TRBJ2-7	.	15	TGCGCCAGCAGCTCGGGCGGGACTTATGTCTACAAGCAGTACTTC	CASSSGGTYVYKQYF